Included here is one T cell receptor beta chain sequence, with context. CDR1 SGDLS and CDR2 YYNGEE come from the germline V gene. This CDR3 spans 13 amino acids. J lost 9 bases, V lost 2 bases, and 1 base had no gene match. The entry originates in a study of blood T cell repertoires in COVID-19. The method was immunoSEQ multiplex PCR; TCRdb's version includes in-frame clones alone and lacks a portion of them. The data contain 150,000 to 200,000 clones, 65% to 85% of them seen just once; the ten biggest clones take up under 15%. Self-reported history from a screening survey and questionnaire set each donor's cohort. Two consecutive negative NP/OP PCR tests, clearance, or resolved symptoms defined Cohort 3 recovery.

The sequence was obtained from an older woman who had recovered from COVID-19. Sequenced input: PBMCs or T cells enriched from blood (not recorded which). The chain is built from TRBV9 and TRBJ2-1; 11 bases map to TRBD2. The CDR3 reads CASSVGLAGEQFF. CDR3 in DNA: TGTGCCAGCAGCGTCGGACTAGCGGGTGAGCAGTTCTTC.